This TCR beta chain was found in a study of shared clonotypes between healthy human individuals. Study outcomes and limitations: Larger estimated richness was generally recorded for naive subsets relative to memory subsets.

The naive CD8 subset, CD45RO-negative cells positively selected for CCR7, excluded terminally differentiated effector memory CD45RA+ cells. Germline V gives CDR1 MNHEY, CDR2 SMNVEV (reference sequence). Trimming stripped 9 bases from V and 3 bases from J, with 15 bases between. The CDR3 covers 13 residues. In the case of this clone: Its antigen is not identified. This sample includes further DNA sequences coding for the same CDR3.

The repertoire was sequenced with immunoSEQ multiplex PCR; TCRdb's copy has only in-frame clones and lacks some. Among about 2.2 million clones, 85% to 95% were seen once, and the ten largest hold over 1.5%. This TCR came from a man aged 18 to 29 in good health. Some clones in this sample may be carry-over from other donors' samples. This chain connects TRBV27 to TRBJ2-7; D is perhaps TRBD2 (6 bases). Sequencing input: naive CD8+ T cells from PBMCs. CDR3 protein: CASSPVGGYEQYF. DNA of the CDR3: TGTGCCAGTAGCCCCGTGGGGGGCTACGAGCAGTACTTC.